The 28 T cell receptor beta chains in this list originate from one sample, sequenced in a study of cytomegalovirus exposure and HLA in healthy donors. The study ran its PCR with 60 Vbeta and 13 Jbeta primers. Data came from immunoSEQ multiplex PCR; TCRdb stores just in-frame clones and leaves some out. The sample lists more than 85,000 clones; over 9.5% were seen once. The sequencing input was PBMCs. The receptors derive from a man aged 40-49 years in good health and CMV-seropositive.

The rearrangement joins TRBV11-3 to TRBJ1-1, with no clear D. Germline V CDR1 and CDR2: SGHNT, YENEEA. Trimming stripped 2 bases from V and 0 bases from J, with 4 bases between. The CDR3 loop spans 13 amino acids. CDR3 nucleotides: TGTGCCAGCAGCTTAACAGTGAACACTGAAGCTTTCTTT. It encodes CASSLTVNTEAFF.

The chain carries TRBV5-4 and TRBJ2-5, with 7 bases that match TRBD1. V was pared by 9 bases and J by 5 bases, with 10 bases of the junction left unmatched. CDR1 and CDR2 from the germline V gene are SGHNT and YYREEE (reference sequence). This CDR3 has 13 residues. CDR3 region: CATKGGSGETQYF. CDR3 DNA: TGTGCCACTAAAGGGGGCTCCGGGGAGACCCAGTACTTC.

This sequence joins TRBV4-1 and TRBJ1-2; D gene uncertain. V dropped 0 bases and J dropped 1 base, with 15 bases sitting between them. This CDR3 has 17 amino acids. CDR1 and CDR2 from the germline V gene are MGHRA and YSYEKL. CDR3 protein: CASSQERAGGFNYGYTF. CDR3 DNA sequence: TGCGCCAGCAGCCAAGAACGGGCGGGTGGGTTTAACTATGGCTACACCTTC.

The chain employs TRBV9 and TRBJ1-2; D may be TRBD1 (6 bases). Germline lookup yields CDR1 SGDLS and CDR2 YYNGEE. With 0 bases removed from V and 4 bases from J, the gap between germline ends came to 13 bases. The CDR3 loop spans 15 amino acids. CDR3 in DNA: TGTGCCAGCAGCGTAGATATAGGGGGGGGCTATGGCTACACCTTC. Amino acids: CASSVDIGGGYGYTF.

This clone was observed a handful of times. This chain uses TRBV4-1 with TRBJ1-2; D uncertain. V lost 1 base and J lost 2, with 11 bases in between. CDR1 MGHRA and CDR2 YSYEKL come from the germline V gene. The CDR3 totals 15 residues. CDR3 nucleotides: TGCGCCAGCAGCCAAGTACAGAGTACCAACTATGGCTACACCTTC. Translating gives CASSQVQSTNYGYTF.

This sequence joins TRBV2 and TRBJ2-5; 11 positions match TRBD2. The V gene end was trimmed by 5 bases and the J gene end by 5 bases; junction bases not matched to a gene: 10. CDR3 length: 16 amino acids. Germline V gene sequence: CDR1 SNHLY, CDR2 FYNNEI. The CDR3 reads CASSPLAGGRGETQYF. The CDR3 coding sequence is TGTGCCAGCAGTCCCCTAGCGGGAGGACGAGGGGAGACCCAGTACTTC.

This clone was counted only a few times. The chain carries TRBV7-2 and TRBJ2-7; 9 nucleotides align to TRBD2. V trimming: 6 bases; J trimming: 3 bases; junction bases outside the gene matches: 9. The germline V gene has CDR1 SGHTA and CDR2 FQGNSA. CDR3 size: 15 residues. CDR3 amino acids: CASSNRASGVYEQYF. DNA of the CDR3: TGTGCCAGCAGTAATCGGGCTAGCGGGGTCTACGAGCAGTACTTC.

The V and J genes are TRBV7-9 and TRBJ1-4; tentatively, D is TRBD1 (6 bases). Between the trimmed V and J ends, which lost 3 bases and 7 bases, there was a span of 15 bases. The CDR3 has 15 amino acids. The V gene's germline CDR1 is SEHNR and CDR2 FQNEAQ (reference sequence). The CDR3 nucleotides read TGTGCCAGCAGCTTCCAGGGGACTATCACTGAAAAACTGTTTTTT. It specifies CASSFQGTITEKLFF.

The chain's CDR3 is CARSLVSSGRSTDTQYF. In DNA form, the CDR3 reads TGTGCCAGAAGCTTGGTTTCTAGCGGGAGGAGCACAGATACGCAGTATTTT. The gene calls are TRBV5-3 and TRBJ2-3, with 11 positions matching TRBD2. TRBV5-3 is classed as an ORF, of uncertain function. The ends lost 0 bases at V and 0 bases at J; junction bases unmatched: 3. The CDR3 loop spans 17 amino acids.

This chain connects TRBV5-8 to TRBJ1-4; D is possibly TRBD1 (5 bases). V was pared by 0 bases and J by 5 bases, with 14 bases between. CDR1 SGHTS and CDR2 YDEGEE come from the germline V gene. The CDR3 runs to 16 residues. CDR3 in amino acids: CASSLGQGLGNEKLFF. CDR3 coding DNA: TGTGCCAGCAGCTTGGGTCAGGGTCTGGGGAATGAAAAACTGTTTTTT.

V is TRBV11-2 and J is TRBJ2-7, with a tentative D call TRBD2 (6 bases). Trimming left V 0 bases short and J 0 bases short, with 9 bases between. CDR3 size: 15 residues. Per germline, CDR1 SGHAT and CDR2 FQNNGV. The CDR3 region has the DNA TGTGCCAGCAGCTTAGAGGCGGGGAACTCCTACGAGCAGTACTTC. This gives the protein CASSLEAGNSYEQYF.

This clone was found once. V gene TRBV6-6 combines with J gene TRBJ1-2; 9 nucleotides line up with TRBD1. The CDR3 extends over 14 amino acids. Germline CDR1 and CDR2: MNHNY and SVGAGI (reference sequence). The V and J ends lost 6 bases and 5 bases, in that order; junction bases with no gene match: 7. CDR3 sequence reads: CASRRDREGYGYTF. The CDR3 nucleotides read TGTGCCAGCAGAAGGGACAGGGAGGGTTATGGCTACACCTTC.

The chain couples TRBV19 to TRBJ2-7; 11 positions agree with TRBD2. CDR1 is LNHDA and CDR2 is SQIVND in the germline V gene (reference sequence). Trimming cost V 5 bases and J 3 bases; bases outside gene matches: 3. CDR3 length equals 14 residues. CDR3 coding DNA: TGTGCCAGTAGTTCCCTAGCGGGAGGCTACGAGCAGTACTTC. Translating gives CASSSLAGGYEQYF. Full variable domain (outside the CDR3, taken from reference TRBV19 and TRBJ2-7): DGGITQSPKYLFRKEGQNVTLSCEQNLNHDAMYWYRQDPGQGLRLIYYSQIVNDFQKGDIAEGYSVSREKKESFPLTVTSAQKNPTAFYLCASSSLAGGYEQYFGPGTRLTVT.

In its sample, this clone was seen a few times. CDR3 coding DNA: TGTGCCAGCAGGCCGGAGAACTCCTACAATGAGCAGTTCTTC. It translates to CASRPENSYNEQFF. The chain couples TRBV6-6 to TRBJ2-1; D gene ambiguous. The CDR3 is 14 amino acids. Deletions cut 6 bases from V and 0 bases from J, with 9 bases between. CDR1 MNHNY and CDR2 SVGAGI come from the germline V gene (reference sequence).

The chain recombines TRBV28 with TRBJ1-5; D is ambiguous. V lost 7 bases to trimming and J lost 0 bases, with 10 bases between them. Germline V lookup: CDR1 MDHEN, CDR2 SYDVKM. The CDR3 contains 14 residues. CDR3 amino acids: CASTLGHSNQPQHF. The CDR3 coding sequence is TGTGCCAGCACCCTGGGCCATAGCAATCAGCCCCAGCATTTT.

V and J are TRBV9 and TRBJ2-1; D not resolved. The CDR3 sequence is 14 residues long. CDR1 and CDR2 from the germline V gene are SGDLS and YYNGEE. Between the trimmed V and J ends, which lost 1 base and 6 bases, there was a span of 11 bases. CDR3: CASSVQQPPNEQFF. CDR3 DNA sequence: TGTGCCAGCAGCGTACAACAGCCACCCAATGAGCAGTTCTTC.

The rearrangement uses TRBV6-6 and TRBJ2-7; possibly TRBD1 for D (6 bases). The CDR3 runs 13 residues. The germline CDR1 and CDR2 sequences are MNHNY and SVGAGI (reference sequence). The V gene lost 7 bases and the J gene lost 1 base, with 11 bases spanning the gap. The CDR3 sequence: CASTRQESYEQYF. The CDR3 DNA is TGTGCCAGCACCCGACAGGAATCCTACGAGCAGTACTTC.

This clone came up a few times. The CDR3 loop is CSAQQTGRGNEKLFF. The CDR3 region has the DNA TGCAGCGCCCAACAGACGGGTAGGGGTAATGAAAAACTGTTTTTT. V gene TRBV29-1 combines with J gene TRBJ1-4; possible D gene TRBD1, 5 bases. CDR1 is SQVTM and CDR2 is ANQGSEA in the germline V gene. This CDR3 contains 15 residues. V lost 7 bases and J 4 bases, leaving 19 bases between the germline ends.

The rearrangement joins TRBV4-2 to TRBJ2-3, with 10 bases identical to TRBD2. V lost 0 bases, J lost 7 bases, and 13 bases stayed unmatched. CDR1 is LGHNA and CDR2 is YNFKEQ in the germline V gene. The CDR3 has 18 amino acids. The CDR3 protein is CASSQDSLIAGGGYTQYF. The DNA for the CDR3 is TGTGCCAGCAGCCAAGATTCCTTAATAGCGGGAGGCGGATATACGCAGTATTTT.

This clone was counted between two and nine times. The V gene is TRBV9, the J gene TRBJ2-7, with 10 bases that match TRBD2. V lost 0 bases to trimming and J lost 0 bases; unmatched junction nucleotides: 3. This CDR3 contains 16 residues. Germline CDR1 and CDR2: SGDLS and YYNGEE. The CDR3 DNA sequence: TGTGCCAGCAGCGTAGATGGGACTAGCGTCTCCTACGAGCAGTACTTC. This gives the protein CASSVDGTSVSYEQYF. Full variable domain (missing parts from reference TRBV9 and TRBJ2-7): DSGVTQTPKHLITATGQRVTLRCSPRSGDLSVYWYQQSLDQGLQFLIQYYNGEERAKGNILERFSAQQFPDLHSELNLSSLELGDSALYFCASSVDGTSVSYEQYFGPGTRLTVT.

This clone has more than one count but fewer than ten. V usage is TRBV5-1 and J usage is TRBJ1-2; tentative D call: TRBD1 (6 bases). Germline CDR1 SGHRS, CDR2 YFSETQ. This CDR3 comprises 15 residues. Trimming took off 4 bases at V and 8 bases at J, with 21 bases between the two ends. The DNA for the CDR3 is TGCGCCAGCAGCAATCCGCAACAGGGCCGGGACGGCTACACCTTC. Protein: CASSNPQQGRDGYTF.

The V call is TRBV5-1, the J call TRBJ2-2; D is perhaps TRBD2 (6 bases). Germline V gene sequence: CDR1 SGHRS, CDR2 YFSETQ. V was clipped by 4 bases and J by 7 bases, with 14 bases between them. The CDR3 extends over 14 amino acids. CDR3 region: CASSPGDSNGELFF. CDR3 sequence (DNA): TGCGCCAGCAGCCCGGGGGATTCCAACGGGGAGCTGTTTTTT.

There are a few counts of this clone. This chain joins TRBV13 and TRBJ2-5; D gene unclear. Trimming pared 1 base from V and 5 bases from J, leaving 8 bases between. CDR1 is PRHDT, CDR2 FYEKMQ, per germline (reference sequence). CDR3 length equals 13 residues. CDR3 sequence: CASSLDQAETQYF. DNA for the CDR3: TGTGCCAGCAGCTTAGATCAGGCGGAGACCCAGTACTTC.

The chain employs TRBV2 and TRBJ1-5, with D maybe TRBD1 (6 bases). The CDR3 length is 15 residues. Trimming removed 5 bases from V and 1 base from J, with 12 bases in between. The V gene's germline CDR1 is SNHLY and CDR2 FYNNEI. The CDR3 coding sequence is TGTGCCAGCAGTCTCTACGGACAGAGCAATCAGCCCCAGCATTTT. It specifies CASSLYGQSNQPQHF.

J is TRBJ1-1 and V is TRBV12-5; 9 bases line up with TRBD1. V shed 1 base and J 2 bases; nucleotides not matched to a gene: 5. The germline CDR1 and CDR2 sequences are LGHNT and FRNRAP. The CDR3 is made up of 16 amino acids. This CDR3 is CASGLDLQGANTEAFF. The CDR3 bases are TGTGCTAGTGGTTTGGATCTACAGGGGGCTAACACTGAAGCTTTCTTT.

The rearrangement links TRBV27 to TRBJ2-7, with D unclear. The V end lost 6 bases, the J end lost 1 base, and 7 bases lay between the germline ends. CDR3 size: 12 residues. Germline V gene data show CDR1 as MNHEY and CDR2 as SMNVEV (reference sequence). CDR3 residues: CASSSRSYEQYF. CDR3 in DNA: TGTGCCAGCAGCTCCCGGTCCTACGAGCAGTACTTC.

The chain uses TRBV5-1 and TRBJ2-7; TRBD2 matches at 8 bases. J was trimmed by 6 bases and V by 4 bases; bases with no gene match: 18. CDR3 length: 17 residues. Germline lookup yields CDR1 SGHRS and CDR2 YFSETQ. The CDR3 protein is CASSQPGGAGGTSEQYF. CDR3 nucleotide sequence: TGCGCCAGCAGCCAGCCGGGCGGGGCGGGAGGTACCTCCGAGCAGTACTTC. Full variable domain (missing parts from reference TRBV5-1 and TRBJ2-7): KAGVTQTPRYLIKTRGQQVTLSCSPISGHRSVSWYQQTPGQGLQFLFEYFSETQRNKGNFPGRFSGRQFSNSRSEMNVSTLELGDSALYLCASSQPGGAGGTSEQYFGPGTRLTVT.

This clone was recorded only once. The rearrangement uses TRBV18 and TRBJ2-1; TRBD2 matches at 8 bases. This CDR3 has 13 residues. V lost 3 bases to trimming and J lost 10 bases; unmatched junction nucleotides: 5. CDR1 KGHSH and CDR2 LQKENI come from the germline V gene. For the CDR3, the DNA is TGTGCCAGCTCACCCAGCGGGAGACGCGAGCAGTTCTTC. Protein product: CASSPSGRREQFF.